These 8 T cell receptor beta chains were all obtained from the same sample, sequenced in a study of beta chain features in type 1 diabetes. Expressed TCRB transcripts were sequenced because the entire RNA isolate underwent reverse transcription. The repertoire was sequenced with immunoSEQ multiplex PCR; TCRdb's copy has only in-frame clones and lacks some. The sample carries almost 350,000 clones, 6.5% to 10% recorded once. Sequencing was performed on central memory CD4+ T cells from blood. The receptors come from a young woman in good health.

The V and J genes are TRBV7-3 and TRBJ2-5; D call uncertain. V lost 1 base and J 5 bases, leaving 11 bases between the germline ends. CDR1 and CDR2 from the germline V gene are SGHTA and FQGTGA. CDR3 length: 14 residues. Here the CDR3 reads CASSLNGYQETQYF. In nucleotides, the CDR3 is TGTGCCAGCAGCTTAAATGGATATCAGGAGACCCAGTACTTC.

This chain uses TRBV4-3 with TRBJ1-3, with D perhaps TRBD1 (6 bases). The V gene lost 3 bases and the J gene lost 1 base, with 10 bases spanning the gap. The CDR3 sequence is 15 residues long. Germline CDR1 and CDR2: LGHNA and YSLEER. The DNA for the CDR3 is TGCGCCAGCAGCCAGGGCAGGGGATCTGGAAACACCATATATTTT. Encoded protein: CASSQGRGSGNTIYF.

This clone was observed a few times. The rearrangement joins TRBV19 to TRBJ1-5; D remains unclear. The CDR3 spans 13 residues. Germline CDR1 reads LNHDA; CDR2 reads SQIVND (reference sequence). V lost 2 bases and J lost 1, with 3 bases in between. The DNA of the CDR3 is TGTGCCAGTAGTATATGGAGCAATCAGCCCCAGCATTTT. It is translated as CASSIWSNQPQHF.

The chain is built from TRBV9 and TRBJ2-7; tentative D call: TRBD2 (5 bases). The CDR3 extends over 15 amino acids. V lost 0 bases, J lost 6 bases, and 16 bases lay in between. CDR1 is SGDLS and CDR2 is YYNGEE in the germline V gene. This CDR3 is CASSVGPAEGGEQYF. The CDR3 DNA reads TGTGCCAGCAGCGTAGGTCCCGCAGAGGGCGGCGAGCAGTACTTC.

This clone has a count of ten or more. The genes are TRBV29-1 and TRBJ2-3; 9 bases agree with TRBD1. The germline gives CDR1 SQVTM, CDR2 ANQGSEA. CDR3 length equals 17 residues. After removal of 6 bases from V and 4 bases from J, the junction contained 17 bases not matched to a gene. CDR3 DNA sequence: TGCAGCGTCCCCGGGACAGGGCGAGGAGGCTATTCAGATACGCAGTATTTT. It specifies CSVPGTGRGGYSDTQYF.

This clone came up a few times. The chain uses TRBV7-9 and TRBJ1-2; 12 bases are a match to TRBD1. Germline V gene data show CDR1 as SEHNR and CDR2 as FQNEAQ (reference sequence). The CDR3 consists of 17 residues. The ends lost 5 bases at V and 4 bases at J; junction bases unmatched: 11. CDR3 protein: CASSPQGTGGFTYGYTF. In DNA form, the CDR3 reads TGTGCCAGCAGCCCTCAAGGGACAGGGGGCTTTACCTATGGCTACACCTTC. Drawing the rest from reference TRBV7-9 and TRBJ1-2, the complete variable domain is DTGVSQNPRHKITKRGQNVTFRCDPISEHNRLYWYRQTLGQGPEFLTYFQNEAQLEKSRLLSDRFSAERPKGSFSTLEIQRTEQGDSAMYLCASSPQGTGGFTYGYTFGSGTRLTVV.

The CDR3 protein is CASSQDWRREETQYF. The CDR3 DNA follows: TGCGCCAGCAGCCAAGATTGGCGCAGGGAAGAGACCCAGTACTTC. The rearrangement links TRBV4-1 to TRBJ2-5; D is perhaps TRBD1 (5 bases). Looked up from germline, CDR1 is MGHRA and CDR2 is YSYEKL. CDR3 size: 15 residues. The V end was cut by 0 bases, the J end by 3 bases, with 11 bases between.

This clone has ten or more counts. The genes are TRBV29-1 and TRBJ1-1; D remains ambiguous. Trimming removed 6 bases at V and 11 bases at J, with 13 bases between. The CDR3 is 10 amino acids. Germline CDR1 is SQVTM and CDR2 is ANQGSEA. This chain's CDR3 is CSVSFVGAFF. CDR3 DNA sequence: TGCAGCGTCTCGTTTGTCGGGGCTTTCTTT. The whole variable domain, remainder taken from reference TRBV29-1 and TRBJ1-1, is SAVISQKPSRDICQRGTSLTIQCQVDSQVTMMFWYRQQPGQSLTLIATANQGSEATYESGFVIDKFPISRPNLTFSTLTVSNMSPEDSSIYLCSVSFVGAFFGQGTRLTVV.